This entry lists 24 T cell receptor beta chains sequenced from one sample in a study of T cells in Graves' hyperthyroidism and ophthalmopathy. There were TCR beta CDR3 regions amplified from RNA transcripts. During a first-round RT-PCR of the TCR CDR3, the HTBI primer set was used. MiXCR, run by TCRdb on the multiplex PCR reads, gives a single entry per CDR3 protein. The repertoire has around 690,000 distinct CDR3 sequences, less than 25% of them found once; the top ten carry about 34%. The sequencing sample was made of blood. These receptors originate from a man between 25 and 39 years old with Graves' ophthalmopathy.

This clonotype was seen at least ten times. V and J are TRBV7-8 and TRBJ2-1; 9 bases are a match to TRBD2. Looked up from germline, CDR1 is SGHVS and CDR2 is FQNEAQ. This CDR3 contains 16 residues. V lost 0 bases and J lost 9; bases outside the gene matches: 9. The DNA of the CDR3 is TGTGCCAGCAGCTTAGCAGGGGCGGGAGGGCCAACTGAGCAGTTCTTC. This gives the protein CASSLAGAGGPTEQFF.

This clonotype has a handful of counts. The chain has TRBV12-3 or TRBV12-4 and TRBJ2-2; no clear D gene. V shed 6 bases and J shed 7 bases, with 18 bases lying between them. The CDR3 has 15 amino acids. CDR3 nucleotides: TGTGCCAGCAGCTCAATCCCCCACTCGGGCGGGGAGCTGTTTTTT. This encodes CASSSIPHSGGELFF.

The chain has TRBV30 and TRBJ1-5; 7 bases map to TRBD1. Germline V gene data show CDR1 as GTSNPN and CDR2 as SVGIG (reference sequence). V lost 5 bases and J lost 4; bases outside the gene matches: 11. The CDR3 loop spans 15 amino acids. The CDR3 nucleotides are TGTGCCTGGTCCCCCCGGGGGACAGTAAATCAGCCCCAGCATTTT. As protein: CAWSPRGTVNQPQHF.

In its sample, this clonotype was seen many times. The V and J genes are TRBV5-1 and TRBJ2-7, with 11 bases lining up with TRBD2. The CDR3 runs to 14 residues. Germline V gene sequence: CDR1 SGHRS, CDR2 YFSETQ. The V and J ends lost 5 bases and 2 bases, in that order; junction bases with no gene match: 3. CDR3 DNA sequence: TGCGCCAGCAGGGGACTAGCGGTTCCCTACGAGCAGTACTTC. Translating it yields CASRGLAVPYEQYF.

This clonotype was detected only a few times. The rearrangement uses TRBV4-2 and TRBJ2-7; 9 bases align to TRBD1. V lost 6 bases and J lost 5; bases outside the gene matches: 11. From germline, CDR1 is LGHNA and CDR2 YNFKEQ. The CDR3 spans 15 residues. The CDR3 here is CASSSSGTGIDEQYF. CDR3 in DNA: TGTGCCAGCAGTTCATCCGGGACAGGGATAGACGAGCAGTACTTC.

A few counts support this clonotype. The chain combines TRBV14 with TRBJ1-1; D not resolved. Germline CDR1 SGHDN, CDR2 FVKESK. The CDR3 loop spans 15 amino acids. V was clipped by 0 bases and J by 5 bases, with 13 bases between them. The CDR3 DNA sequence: TGTGCCAGCAGCCAAGAGAGGGTCTCTAGTACTGAAGCTTTCTTT. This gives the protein CASSQERVSSTEAFF.

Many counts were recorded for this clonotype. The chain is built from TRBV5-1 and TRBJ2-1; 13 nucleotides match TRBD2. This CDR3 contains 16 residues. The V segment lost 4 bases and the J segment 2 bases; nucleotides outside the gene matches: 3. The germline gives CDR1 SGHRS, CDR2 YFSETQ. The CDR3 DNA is TGCGCCAGCAGCGCCGGGACTAGCGGGACCTACAATGAGCAGTTCTTC. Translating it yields CASSAGTSGTYNEQFF.

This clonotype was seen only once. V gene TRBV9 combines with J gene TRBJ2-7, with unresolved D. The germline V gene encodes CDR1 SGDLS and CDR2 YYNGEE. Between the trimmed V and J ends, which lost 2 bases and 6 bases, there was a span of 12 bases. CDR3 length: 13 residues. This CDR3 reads CASSVSPHGEQYF. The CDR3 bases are TGTGCCAGCAGCGTCAGCCCCCACGGCGAGCAGTACTTC.

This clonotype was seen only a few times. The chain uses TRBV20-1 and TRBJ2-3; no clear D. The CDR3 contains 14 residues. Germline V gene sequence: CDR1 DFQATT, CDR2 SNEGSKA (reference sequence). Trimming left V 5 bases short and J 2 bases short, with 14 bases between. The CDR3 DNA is TGCAGTGCTCAAGATATCCAAAACACAGATACGCAGTATTTT. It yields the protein CSAQDIQNTDTQYF.

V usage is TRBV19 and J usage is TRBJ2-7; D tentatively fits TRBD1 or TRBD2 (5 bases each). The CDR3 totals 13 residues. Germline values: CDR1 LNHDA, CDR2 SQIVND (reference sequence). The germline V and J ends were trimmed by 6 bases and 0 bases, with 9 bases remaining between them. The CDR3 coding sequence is TGTGCCAGTAGCGGGGCCCACTCCTACGAGCAGTACTTC. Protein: CASSGAHSYEQYF.

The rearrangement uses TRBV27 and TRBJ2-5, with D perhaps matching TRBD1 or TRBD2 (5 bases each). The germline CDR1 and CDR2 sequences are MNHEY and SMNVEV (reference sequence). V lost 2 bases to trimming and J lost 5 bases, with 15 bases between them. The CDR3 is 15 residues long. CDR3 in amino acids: CASSLVGGFVETQYF. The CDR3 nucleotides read TGTGCCAGCAGTTTAGTTGGGGGATTCGTGGAGACCCAGTACTTC.

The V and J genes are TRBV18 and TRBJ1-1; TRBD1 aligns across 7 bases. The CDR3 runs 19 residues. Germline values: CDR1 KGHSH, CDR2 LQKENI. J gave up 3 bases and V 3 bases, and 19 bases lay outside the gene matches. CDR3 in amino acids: CASSPLPSGQSSSDTEAFF. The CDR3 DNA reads TGTGCCAGCTCACCTTTACCCTCGGGACAGAGCTCTTCGGACACTGAAGCTTTCTTT.

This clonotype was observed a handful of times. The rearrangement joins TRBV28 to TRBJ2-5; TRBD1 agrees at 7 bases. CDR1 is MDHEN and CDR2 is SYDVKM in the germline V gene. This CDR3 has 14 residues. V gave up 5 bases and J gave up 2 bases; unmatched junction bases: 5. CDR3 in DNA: TGTGCCAGCAGTCTGCAGGGGGAACAAGAGACCCAGTACTTC. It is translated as CASSLQGEQETQYF.

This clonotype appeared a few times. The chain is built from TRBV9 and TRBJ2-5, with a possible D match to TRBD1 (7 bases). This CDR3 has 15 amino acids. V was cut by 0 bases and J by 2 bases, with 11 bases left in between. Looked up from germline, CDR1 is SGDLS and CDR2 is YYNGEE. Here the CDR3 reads CASSVGGTAQETQYF. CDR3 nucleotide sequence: TGTGCCAGCAGCGTAGGCGGGACAGCACAAGAGACCCAGTACTTC.

The CDR3 region is CATSVEGARTHEQFF. DNA for the CDR3: TGTGCCACCAGTGTAGAGGGAGCCCGAACCCATGAGCAGTTCTTC. This sequence joins TRBV24-1 and TRBJ2-1; possible D gene TRBD2, 5 bases. The CDR3 has 15 residues. V lost 5 bases, J lost 8 bases, and 18 bases lay in between. The germline V gene encodes CDR1 KGHDR and CDR2 SFDVKD.

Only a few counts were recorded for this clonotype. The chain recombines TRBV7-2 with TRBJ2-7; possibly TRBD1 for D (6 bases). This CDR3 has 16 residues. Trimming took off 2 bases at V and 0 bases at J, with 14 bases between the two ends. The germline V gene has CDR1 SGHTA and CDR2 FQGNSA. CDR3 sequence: CASSLSHRVSSYEQYF. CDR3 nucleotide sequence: TGTGCCAGCAGCTTATCCCACAGGGTAAGCTCCTACGAGCAGTACTTC.

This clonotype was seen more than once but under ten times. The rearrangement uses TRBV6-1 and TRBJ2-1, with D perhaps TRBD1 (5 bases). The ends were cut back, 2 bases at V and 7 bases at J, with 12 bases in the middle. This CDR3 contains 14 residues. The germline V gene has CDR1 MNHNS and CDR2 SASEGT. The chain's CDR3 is CASSELGLENEQFF. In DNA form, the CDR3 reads TGTGCCAGCAGTGAACTGGGGCTGGAGAATGAGCAGTTCTTC.

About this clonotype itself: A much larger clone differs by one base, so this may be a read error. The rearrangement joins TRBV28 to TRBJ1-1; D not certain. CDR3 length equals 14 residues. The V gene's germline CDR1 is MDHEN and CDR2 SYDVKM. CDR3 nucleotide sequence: TGTGCCAGCAGTCCCCTTAGCGGGAACACTGGAGCTTTCTTT. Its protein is CASSPLSGNTGAFF. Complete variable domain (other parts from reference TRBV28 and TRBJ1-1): DVKVTQSSRYLVKRTGEKVFLECVQDMDHENMFWYRQDPGLGLRLIYFSYDVKMKEKGDIPEGYSVSREKKERFSLILESASTNQTSMYLCASSPLSGNTGAFFGQGTRLTVV.

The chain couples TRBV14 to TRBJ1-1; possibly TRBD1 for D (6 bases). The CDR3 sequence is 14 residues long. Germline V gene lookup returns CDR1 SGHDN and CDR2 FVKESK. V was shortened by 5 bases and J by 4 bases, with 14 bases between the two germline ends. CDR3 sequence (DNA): TGTGCCAGCAGCTTTGGACAGCCTCTCACTGAAGCTTTCTTT. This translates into CASSFGQPLTEAFF.

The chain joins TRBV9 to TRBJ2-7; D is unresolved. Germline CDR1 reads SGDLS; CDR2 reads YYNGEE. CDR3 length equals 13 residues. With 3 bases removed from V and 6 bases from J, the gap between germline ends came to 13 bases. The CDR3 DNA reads TGTGCCAGCAGCGCCCTAGTTTATGGCGAGCAGTACTTC. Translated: CASSALVYGEQYF. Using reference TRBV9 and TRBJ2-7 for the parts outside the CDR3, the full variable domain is DSGVTQTPKHLITATGQRVTLRCSPRSGDLSVYWYQQSLDQGLQFLIQYYNGEERAKGNILERFSAQQFPDLHSELNLSSLELGDSALYFCASSALVYGEQYFGPGTRLTVT.

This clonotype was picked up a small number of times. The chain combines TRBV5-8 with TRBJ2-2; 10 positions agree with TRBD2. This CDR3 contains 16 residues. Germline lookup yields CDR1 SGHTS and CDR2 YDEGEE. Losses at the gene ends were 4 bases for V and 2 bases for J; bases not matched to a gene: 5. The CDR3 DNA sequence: TGTGCCAGCAGCCCTCTAGCGGGAGATAACACCGGGGAGCTGTTTTTT. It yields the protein CASSPLAGDNTGELFF.

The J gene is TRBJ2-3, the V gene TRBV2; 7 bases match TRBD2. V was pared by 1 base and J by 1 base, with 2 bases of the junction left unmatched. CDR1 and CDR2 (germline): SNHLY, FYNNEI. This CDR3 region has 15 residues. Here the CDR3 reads CASSEERGRTDTQYF. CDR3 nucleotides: TGTGCCAGCAGTGAAGAGCGGGGCCGCACAGATACGCAGTATTTT.

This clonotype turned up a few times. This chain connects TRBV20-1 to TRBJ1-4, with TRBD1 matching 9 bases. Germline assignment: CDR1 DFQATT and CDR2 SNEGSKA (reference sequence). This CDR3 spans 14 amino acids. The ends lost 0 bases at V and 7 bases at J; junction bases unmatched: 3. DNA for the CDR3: TGCAGTGCTAGAGAACAGGGGGCGCGTGAAAAACTGTTTTTT. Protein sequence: CSAREQGAREKLFF.

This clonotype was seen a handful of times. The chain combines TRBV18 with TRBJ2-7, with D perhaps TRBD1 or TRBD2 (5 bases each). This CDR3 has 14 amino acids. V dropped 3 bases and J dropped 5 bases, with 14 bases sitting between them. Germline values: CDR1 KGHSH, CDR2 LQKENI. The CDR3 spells CASSPGDGGHEQYF. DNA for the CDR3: TGTGCCAGCTCACCGGGGGACGGAGGCCACGAGCAGTACTTC.